This T cell receptor (beta chain) was obtained from a study of blood T cell repertoires in COVID-19. Overall study context: The samples span acute and convalescent COVID-19 from the United States, Italy and Spain. Sources were T cells, B-cell-depleted T cells, or PBMCs; the material itself was cDNA or gDNA.

In germline, CDR1 is SGHTS, CDR2 YDEGEE. The CDR3 has 13 residues. V lost 5 bases, J lost 3 bases, and 11 bases lay in between. Per the original methods: From reference gene primer amplification, estimates of nucleated cell counts were derived. TCRdb keeps only in-frame clones here, not all; method: immunoSEQ multiplex PCR. That table is the source of V, J and clone size, and D and trimming were worked out from the DNA. The sample has about 89,000 clones; 65% to 85% are singletons. Sample: peripheral blood. This TCR came from a man aged 70-80 years with COVID-19, enrolled during active disease. The chain carries TRBV5-8 and TRBJ1-1, with D tentatively TRBD1 (5 bases). The CDR3 is CASSSRTYTEAFF. The CDR3 DNA follows: TGTGCCAGCAGTTCCAGGACATACACTGAAGCTTTCTTT.